This T cell receptor (beta chain) derives from a study of cytomegalovirus exposure and HLA in healthy donors. Study results and limitations: HLA restriction was apparent for most CMV-associated TCR beta chains in a later analysis. TCR beta chain V- and J-gene trimming was linked, in a later analysis, to a missense variant in DCLRE1C. Later analysis placed DRB1 highest and HLA-C lowest in TCR association rates, which differed by HLA locus. There were a few CMV-associated chains whose specificity for CMV antigens was confirmed in vitro.

The PCR contained 60 Vbeta and 13 Jbeta primers. Assay used: immunoSEQ multiplex PCR; TCRdb lists only in-frame clones, some missing. The data hold about 170,000 clones, with 60% to 80% observed a single time. The V gene lost 4 bases and the J gene lost 0 bases, with 20 bases spanning the gap. CDR3 length: 17 amino acids. From germline, CDR1 is SGDLS and CDR2 YYNGEE. Note on this clone: Its antigen is unknown.

The genes are TRBV9 and TRBJ2-7, with D maybe TRBD1 (5 bases). The specimen sequenced was PBMCs. The TCR sequence derives from a woman in her forties or fifties in good health and CMV-seropositive. CDR3 loop: CASSPYLRVSSSYEQYF. The CDR3 region has the DNA TGTGCCAGCAGCCCCTACCTCAGGGTCTCCAGCTCCTACGAGCAGTACTTC.